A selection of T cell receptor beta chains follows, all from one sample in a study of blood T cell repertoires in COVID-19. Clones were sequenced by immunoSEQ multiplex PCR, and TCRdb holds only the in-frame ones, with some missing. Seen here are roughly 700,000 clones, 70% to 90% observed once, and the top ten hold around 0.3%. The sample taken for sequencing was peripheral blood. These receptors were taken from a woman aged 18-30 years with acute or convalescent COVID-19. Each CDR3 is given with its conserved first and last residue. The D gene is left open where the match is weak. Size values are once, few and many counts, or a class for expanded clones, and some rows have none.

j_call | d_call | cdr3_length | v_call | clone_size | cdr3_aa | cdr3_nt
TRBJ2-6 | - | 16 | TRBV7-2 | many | CASSLVEGAGANVLTF | TGTGCCAGCAGCTTAGTGGAAGGGGCTGGGGCCAACGTCCTGACTTTC
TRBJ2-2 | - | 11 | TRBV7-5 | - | CARSSTGELFF | TGTGCCAGAAGCTCTACCGGGGAGCTGTTTTTT
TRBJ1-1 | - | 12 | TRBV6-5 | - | CASSLTGQVAFF | TGTGCCAGCAGTTTAACGGGACAAGTGGCTTTCTTT
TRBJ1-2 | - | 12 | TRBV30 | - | CAWKLQGAGYTF | TGTGCCTGGAAGCTACAGGGAGCCGGCTACACCTTC
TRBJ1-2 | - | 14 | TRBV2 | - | CASTSTVGRIGVTF | TGTGCCAGCACCTCGACAGTTGGCCGGATTGGGGTCACCTTC
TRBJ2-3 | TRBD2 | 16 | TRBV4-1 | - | CASSLTTSGGTDTQYF | TGCGCCAGCAGCCTTACTACTAGCGGGGGCACAGATACGCAGTATTTT
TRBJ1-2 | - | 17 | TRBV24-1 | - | CATSGTGKRFESYGYTF | TGTGCCACCAGTGGCACGGGGAAGAGGTTTGAGTCCTATGGCTACACCTTC
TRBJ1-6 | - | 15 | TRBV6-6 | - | CASSLADSNNSPLHF | TGTGCCAGCAGTTTGGCCGACAGTAACAATTCACCCCTCCACTTT
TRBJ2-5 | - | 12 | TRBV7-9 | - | CASSATVETQYF | TGTGCCAGCAGCGCGACAGTAGAGACCCAGTACTTC
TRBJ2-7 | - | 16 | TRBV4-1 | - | CASSQEGDSLFYEQYF | TGCGCCAGCAGCCAAGAGGGTGACAGCCTTTTCTACGAGCAGTACTTC
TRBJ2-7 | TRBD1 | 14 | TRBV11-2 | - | CASSYGTGGYEQYF | TGTGCCAGCAGCTATGGGACAGGGGGGTACGAGCAGTACTTC
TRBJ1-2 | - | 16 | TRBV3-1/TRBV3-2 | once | CASSQDLGGANYGYTF | TGTGCCAGCAGCCAAGATCTAGGGGGGGCGAACTATGGCTACACCTTC
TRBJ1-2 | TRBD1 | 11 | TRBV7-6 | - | CAITGGNGYTF | TGTGCCATCACAGGGGGAAATGGCTACACCTTC
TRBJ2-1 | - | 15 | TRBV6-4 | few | CASSAGDGSYNEQFF | TGTGCCAGCAGTGCGGGGGACGGCTCCTACAATGAGCAGTTCTTC
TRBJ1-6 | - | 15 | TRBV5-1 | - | CASSLADTVNSPLHF | TGCGCCAGCAGCTTGGCCGATACTGTTAATTCACCCCTCCACTTT
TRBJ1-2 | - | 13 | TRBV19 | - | CASSIGRGNGYTF | TGTGCCAGTAGTATTGGCAGGGGCAATGGCTACACCTTC
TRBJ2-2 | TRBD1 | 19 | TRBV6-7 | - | CASSSEDRLSLANTGELFF | TGTGCCAGCAGTTCGGAGGACAGGCTTAGCCTTGCGAACACCGGGGAGCTGTTTTTT
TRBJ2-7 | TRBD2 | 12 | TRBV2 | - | CASMGLAYEQYF | TGTGCCAGCATGGGACTAGCCTACGAGCAGTACTTC
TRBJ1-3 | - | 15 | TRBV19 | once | CASSIGRRSGNTIYF | TGTGCCAGTAGTATTGGCAGGCGCTCTGGAAACACCATATATTTT
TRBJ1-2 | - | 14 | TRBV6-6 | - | CASSPRRQDPTRTF | TGTGCCAGCAGTCCAAGACGACAGGACCCTACGCGAACCTTC
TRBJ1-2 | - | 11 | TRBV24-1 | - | CATSNSYGYTF | TGTGCCACCAGTAACAGCTATGGCTACACCTTC
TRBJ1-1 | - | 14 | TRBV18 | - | CASSPGQMNTEAFF | TGTGCCAGCTCACCGGGACAAATGAACACTGAAGCTTTCTTT
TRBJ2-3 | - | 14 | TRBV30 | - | CAWSVRGSTDTQYF | TGTGCCTGGAGTGTACGCGGCAGCACAGATACGCAGTATTTT
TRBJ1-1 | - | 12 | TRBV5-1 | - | CASSLAGHEAFF | TGCGCCAGCAGCTTGGCAGGGCATGAAGCTTTCTTT
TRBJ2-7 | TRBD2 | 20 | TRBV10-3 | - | CAISDDPGMSGGGSSYEQYF | TGTGCCATCAGCGACGACCCCGGAATGAGCGGGGGGGGAAGCTCCTACGAGCAGTACTTC
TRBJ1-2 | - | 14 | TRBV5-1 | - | CASSPGEPLAGYTF | TGCGCCAGCAGCCCCGGGGAACCTCTTGCGGGCTACACCTTC
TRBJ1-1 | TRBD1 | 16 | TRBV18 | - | CASSPGQGRGGTEAFF | TGTGCCAGCTCACCGGGACAGGGGCGCGGGGGCACTGAAGCTTTCTTT
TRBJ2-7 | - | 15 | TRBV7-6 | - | CASSQQGLGSFEQYF | TGTGCCAGCAGCCAACAGGGTTTAGGCTCCTTCGAGCAGTACTTC